The 2 T cell receptor beta chains listed next were all sequenced from one sample in a study of T cell clonotyping in hematopoietic cell transplantation. Libraries were prepared by immunoSEQ multiplex PCR; TCRdb keeps only in-frame clonotypes and omits some of them. Of over 25,000 clones in the sample, almost 96% were seen once. What was sequenced was peripheral blood mononuclear cells. These receptors originate from a man between 45 and 60 years old in good health. Some clones in this sample may be carry-over from other donors' samples.

The V and J genes are TRBV28 and TRBJ2-7; D remains ambiguous. Germline CDR1 reads MDHEN; CDR2 reads SYDVKM. V was cut by 4 bases and J by 0 bases, with 7 bases left in between. The CDR3 runs 13 residues. CDR3 in amino acids: CASSSGVSYEQYF. For the CDR3, the DNA is TGTGCCAGCAGTTCAGGTGTCTCCTACGAGCAGTACTTC.

The rearrangement links TRBV19 to TRBJ2-7; D unresolved. This CDR3 region has 14 residues. V was cut by 2 bases and J by 2 bases, with 10 bases left in between. Germline-derived CDR1 and CDR2 are LNHDA and SQIVND (reference sequence). In nucleotides, the CDR3 is TGTGCCAGTAGTATATTGTACGGAACCTACGAGCAGTACTTC. The encoded protein is CASSILYGTYEQYF. Drawing the rest from reference TRBV19 and TRBJ2-7, the complete variable domain is DGGITQSPKYLFRKEGQNVTLSCEQNLNHDAMYWYRQDPGQGLRLIYYSQIVNDFQKGDIAEGYSVSREKKESFPLTVTSAQKNPTAFYLCASSILYGTYEQYFGPGTRLTVT.